These T cell receptor beta chains were read from a single sample in a study of blood T cell repertoires in COVID-19. Repertoires were generated with immunoSEQ multiplex PCR, while TCRdb's copy carries only in-frame clones and drops some. The sample lists 250,000 to 350,000 clones, roughly 87% occurring once. The source material was peripheral blood. These receptors were obtained from a man in his late teens or twenties with active or convalescent COVID-19. Both conserved end residues are part of each CDR3. Fields, in order: J gene, clone size, V gene, D gene, CDR3 protein, CDR3 DNA. A D gene is named only where the DNA matches it firmly. A row's size may be missing; if present it is once, few, many or a size class.

TRBJ1-1,NA,TRBV6-5,TRBD1,CASSYGTGRMNTEAFF,TGTGCCAGCAGTTACGGGACAGGCCGAATGAACACTGAAGCTTTCTTT
TRBJ1-2,medium-sized,TRBV15,NA,CATSSRQEPADGYTF,TGTGCCACCAGCAGCCGACAGGAGCCTGCGGATGGCTACACCTTC
TRBJ1-5,NA,TRBV4-2,NA,CASSQDRQGNQPQHF,TGTGCCAGCAGCCAAGACCGCCAGGGAAATCAGCCCCAGCATTTT
TRBJ1-1,NA,TRBV6-1,TRBD1,CASSEGLGTELNTEAFF,TGTGCCAGCAGCGAAGGGCTGGGGACAGAACTGAACACTGAAGCTTTCTTT
TRBJ1-5,NA,TRBV24-1,TRBD1,CATSDRKQQGARQPQHF,TGTGCCACCAGTGATCGAAAACAGCAGGGGGCCCGACAGCCCCAGCATTTT
TRBJ2-7,NA,TRBV12-3/TRBV12-4,NA,CASTRASYEQYF,TGTGCCAGCACCAGGGCCTCCTACGAGCAGTACTTC
TRBJ2-1,NA,TRBV9,NA,CASSVSVNFDEQFF,TGTGCCAGCAGCGTATCAGTTAATTTCGATGAGCAGTTCTTC
TRBJ1-1,NA,TRBV5-1,NA,CASSLLDNVAEAFF,TGCGCCAGCAGCTTATTGGACAACGTCGCTGAAGCTTTCTTT
TRBJ2-7,NA,TRBV29-1,TRBD2,CSVEGGTGTIYEQYF,TGCAGCGTTGAAGGGGGAACCGGGACTATCTACGAGCAGTACTTC
TRBJ2-5,NA,TRBV4-3,TRBD2,CASSQELAAFETQYF,TGCGCCAGCAGCCAGGAACTAGCGGCTTTTGAGACCCAGTACTTC
TRBJ1-3,NA,TRBV2,TRBD1,CASSGETGGYGNTIYF,TGTGCCAGCAGTGGGGAGACAGGGGGCTATGGAAACACCATATATTTT
TRBJ2-1,NA,TRBV14,NA,CASSHIRIDNEQFF,TGTGCCAGCAGCCATATCAGGATCGACAATGAGCAGTTCTTC
TRBJ2-7,NA,TRBV4-2,NA,CASSQERSYEQYF,TGTGCCAGCAGCCAAGAAAGGAGCTACGAGCAGTACTTC
TRBJ1-1,NA,TRBV28,NA,CASSFGRRGSVTEAFF,TGTGCCAGCAGTTTCGGTCGCAGGGGCTCGGTCACTGAAGCTTTCTTT
TRBJ2-7,NA,TRBV7-2,NA,CASSYDRFYEQYF,TGTGCCAGCAGCTATGACAGATTCTACGAGCAGTACTTC
TRBJ1-5,NA,TRBV7-2,NA,CASSKDSFQPQHF,TGTGCCAGCAGTAAGGACAGTTTCCAGCCCCAGCATTTT
TRBJ1-1,once,TRBV7-8,NA,CASRTDRTSNTEAFF,TGTGCCAGCAGAACAGACAGGACTTCGAACACTGAAGCTTTCTTT
TRBJ2-5,NA,TRBV7-6,TRBD1,CASSLAPGQGAQETQYF,TGTGCCAGCAGCTTAGCTCCGGGACAGGGGGCACAAGAGACCCAGTACTTC
TRBJ1-5,NA,TRBV2,TRBD1,CASRGDREESNQPQHF,TGTGCCAGCAGGGGAGACAGGGAGGAGAGCAATCAGCCCCAGCATTTT
TRBJ1-2,once,TRBV3-1/TRBV3-2,TRBD1,CASSQRTGGYGYTF,TGTGCCAGCAGCCAGCGGACAGGGGGGTATGGCTACACCTTC
TRBJ1-1,NA,TRBV11-2,NA,CASSSDSPEAFF,TGTGCCAGCAGCTCCGACAGCCCTGAAGCTTTCTTT
TRBJ2-1,once,TRBV19,TRBD1,CATLQTGGTYNEQFF,TGTGCCACGCTGCAAACAGGGGGGACCTACAATGAGCAGTTCTTC
TRBJ1-1,NA,TRBV2,NA,CASRPTGNTEAFF,TGTGCCAGCAGACCCACAGGGAACACTGAAGCTTTCTTT
TRBJ2-7,once,TRBV7-6,NA,CASSLEFFDEQYF,TGTGCCAGCAGCTTAGAATTCTTCGACGAGCAGTACTTC